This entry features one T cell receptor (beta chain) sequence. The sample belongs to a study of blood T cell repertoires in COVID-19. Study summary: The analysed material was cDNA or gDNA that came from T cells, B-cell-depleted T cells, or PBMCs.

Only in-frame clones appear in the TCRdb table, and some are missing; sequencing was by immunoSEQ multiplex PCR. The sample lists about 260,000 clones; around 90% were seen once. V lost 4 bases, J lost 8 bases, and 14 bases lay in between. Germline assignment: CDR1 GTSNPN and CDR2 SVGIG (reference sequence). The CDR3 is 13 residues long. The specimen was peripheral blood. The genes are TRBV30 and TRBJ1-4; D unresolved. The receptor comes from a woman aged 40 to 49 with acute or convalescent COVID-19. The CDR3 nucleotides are TGTGCCTGGAAACCCAGACTGGAGGAAAAACTGTTTTTT. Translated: CAWKPRLEEKLFF. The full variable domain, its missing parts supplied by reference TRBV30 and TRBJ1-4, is SQTIHQWPATLVQPVGSPLSLECTVEGTSNPNLYWYRQAAGRGLQLLFYSVGIGQISSEVPQNLSASRPQDRQFILSSKKLLLSDSGFYLCAWKPRLEEKLFFGSGTQLSVL.